A selection of T cell receptor beta chains follows, all from one sample in a study of blood T cell repertoires in COVID-19. The repertoire was sequenced with immunoSEQ multiplex PCR; TCRdb's copy has only in-frame clones and lacks some. The sample lists over 110,000 clones, 70% to 85% occurring once. The material sequenced was peripheral blood. The source of these receptors is a man in his sixties with acute or convalescent COVID-19. Each CDR3 is given with its conserved first and last residue. The D gene is left open where the match is weak. Some rows mark clone size as missing; the rest say once, few, many or name a class of expanded clone.

J gene: TRBJ2-1; clone size: -; V gene: TRBV19; D gene: -; CDR3 length: 15; CDR3 protein: CASSIGQNSYNEQFF; CDR3 DNA: TGTGCCAGTAGTATCGGACAGAACTCCTACAATGAGCAGTTCTTC
J gene: TRBJ1-2; clone size: few; V gene: TRBV6-2/TRBV6-3; D gene: -; CDR3 length: 13; CDR3 protein: CASSYSTVGVSTF; CDR3 DNA: TGTGCCAGCAGTTACTCGACAGTAGGGGTCTCCACCTTC
J gene: TRBJ2-7; clone size: -; V gene: TRBV5-5; D gene: TRBD1; CDR3 length: 15; CDR3 protein: CASRPGTGESYEQYF; CDR3 DNA: TGTGCCAGCAGGCCCGGGACAGGGGAATCCTACGAGCAGTACTTC
J gene: TRBJ2-1; clone size: -; V gene: TRBV30; D gene: TRBD1; CDR3 length: 15; CDR3 protein: CAWSALGTVHNEQFF; CDR3 DNA: TGTGCCTGGAGTGCCCTGGGGACAGTACACAATGAGCAGTTCTTC
J gene: TRBJ1-1; clone size: -; V gene: TRBV12-3/TRBV12-4; D gene: -; CDR3 length: 12; CDR3 protein: CASSLRGTEAFF; CDR3 DNA: TGTGCCAGCAGTTTAAGAGGCACGGAAGCTTTCTTT
J gene: TRBJ2-7; clone size: -; V gene: TRBV7-2; D gene: -; CDR3 length: 14; CDR3 protein: CASSSAGGAGEQYF; CDR3 DNA: TGTGCCAGCAGTTCCGCTGGGGGGGCTGGGGAGCAGTACTTC
J gene: TRBJ2-1; clone size: -; V gene: TRBV4-2; D gene: TRBD1; CDR3 length: 14; CDR3 protein: CASSQGTGDNEQFF; CDR3 DNA: TGTGCCAGCAGCCAGGGTACAGGGGACAATGAGCAGTTCTTC
J gene: TRBJ1-1; clone size: -; V gene: TRBV30; D gene: -; CDR3 length: 13; CDR3 protein: CAWSSNLNTEAFF; CDR3 DNA: TGTGCCTGGAGTTCAAACTTGAACACTGAAGCTTTCTTT
J gene: TRBJ2-1; clone size: -; V gene: TRBV5-1; D gene: -; CDR3 length: 15; CDR3 protein: CASSFRGLDLGEQFF; CDR3 DNA: TGCGCCAGCAGCTTCAGGGGTCTTGATCTCGGTGAGCAGTTCTTC
J gene: TRBJ2-4; clone size: -; V gene: TRBV20-1; D gene: TRBD2; CDR3 length: 17; CDR3 protein: CSASGWLADLAKNIQYF; CDR3 DNA: TGCAGTGCTAGTGGTTGGCTAGCGGACCTAGCCAAAAACATTCAGTACTTC
J gene: TRBJ2-2; clone size: -; V gene: TRBV6-5; D gene: TRBD1; CDR3 length: 15; CDR3 protein: CASSTGQLNTGELFF; CDR3 DNA: TGTGCCAGCAGTACGGGACAGCTAAACACCGGGGAGCTGTTTTTT
J gene: TRBJ2-7; clone size: few; V gene: TRBV5-1; D gene: TRBD2; CDR3 length: 15; CDR3 protein: CASSSLLAGVSEQYF; CDR3 DNA: TGCGCCAGCAGCTCTCTACTAGCGGGAGTGTCCGAGCAGTACTTC
J gene: TRBJ1-5; clone size: -; V gene: TRBV4-3; D gene: TRBD1; CDR3 length: 18; CDR3 protein: CASNQITPGQRYNQPQHF; CDR3 DNA: TGCGCCAGCAACCAAATCACCCCGGGACAGCGATACAATCAGCCCCAGCATTTT
J gene: TRBJ2-7; clone size: once; V gene: TRBV7-3; D gene: -; CDR3 length: 13; CDR3 protein: CASSLTDRYEQYF; CDR3 DNA: TGTGCCAGCAGCTTAACCGACAGATACGAGCAGTACTTC
J gene: TRBJ1-2; clone size: -; V gene: TRBV5-1; D gene: -; CDR3 length: 17; CDR3 protein: CASSLDGGSGYNYGYTF; CDR3 DNA: TGCGCCAGCAGTCTGGACGGGGGTTCGGGGTACAACTATGGCTACACCTTC
J gene: TRBJ1-5; clone size: -; V gene: TRBV5-1; D gene: -; CDR3 length: 14; CDR3 protein: CASSLGGAGQPQHF; CDR3 DNA: TGCGCCAGCAGCCTTGGAGGGGCGGGGCAGCCCCAGCATTTT
J gene: TRBJ2-7; clone size: -; V gene: TRBV28; D gene: -; CDR3 length: 15; CDR3 protein: CASSWAELRRYEQYF; CDR3 DNA: TGTGCCAGCAGCTGGGCCGAGCTTAGGCGCTACGAGCAGTACTTC
J gene: TRBJ2-1; clone size: -; V gene: TRBV30; D gene: TRBD2; CDR3 length: 15; CDR3 protein: CAWSPGTTAYNEQFF; CDR3 DNA: TGTGCCTGGAGCCCCGGGACTACCGCCTACAATGAGCAGTTCTTC
J gene: TRBJ1-4; clone size: -; V gene: TRBV3-1/TRBV3-2; D gene: -; CDR3 length: 12; CDR3 protein: CASRSEGEKLFF; CDR3 DNA: TGTGCCAGCAGGTCGGAGGGGGAAAAACTGTTTTTT
J gene: TRBJ2-7; clone size: once; V gene: TRBV7-9; D gene: TRBD1; CDR3 length: 15; CDR3 protein: CASSPYGTGGYEQYF; CDR3 DNA: TGTGCCAGCAGCCCCTACGGGACAGGGGGCTACGAGCAGTACTTC
J gene: TRBJ1-2; clone size: -; V gene: TRBV9; D gene: -; CDR3 length: 12; CDR3 protein: CASSRENYGYTF; CDR3 DNA: TGTGCCAGCAGCCGGGAGAACTATGGCTACACCTTC
J gene: TRBJ1-2; clone size: -; V gene: TRBV6-2/TRBV6-3; D gene: TRBD1; CDR3 length: 18; CDR3 protein: CASSYPINTGTGHYGYTF; CDR3 DNA: TGTGCCAGCAGTTACCCGATAAATACCGGGACAGGACACTATGGCTACACCTTC
J gene: TRBJ1-5; clone size: -; V gene: TRBV25-1; D gene: TRBD1; CDR3 length: 15; CDR3 protein: CASSSRQGNNQPQHF; CDR3 DNA: TGTGCCAGCAGTTCCCGACAGGGGAACAATCAGCCCCAGCATTTT